The table lists the clone carrying this T cell receptor (beta chain) with a few counts. What it binds is unknown. This sample is part of a study of post-analysis software for immune sequencing data. Study at large: Several disease courses (relapsing-remitting, secondary progressive and progressive-relapsing) of multiple sclerosis were included. Study findings and constraints: Pronounced co-clustering by F measure was evident among identically batched samples. Versus controls, multiple sclerosis patients showed significantly lower diversity (normalized Chao1). When patients were compared with controls, 5 or 6 TRBV segments were more frequent, TRBV5-6, TRBV5-1 and TRBV20-1 among them.

Germline CDR1 and CDR2: SGHKS and YYEKEE (reference sequence). With 4 bases removed from V and 3 bases from J, the gap between germline ends came to 14 bases. CDR3 length: 15 residues. Prepared libraries of TCR beta cDNA carried unique molecular identifiers. cDNA molecules numbering around 500,000 came from approximately 1 to 10 million T cells. MiXCR, applied by TCRdb to the PCR reads, yields one record per CDR3 protein. This sample has about 200,000 distinct CDR3 sequences; over 25% occur once, and the top ten carry roughly 3.4%. The chain employs TRBV5-5 and TRBJ1-5, with TRBD1 as a possible D gene (5 bases). Sequencing input: blood. This TCR came from a girl aged 2-17 years with multiple sclerosis. As DNA, the CDR3 is TGTGCCAGCAGCGCCGGGGCAGGGAACAATCAGCCCCAGCATTTT. Translating it yields CASSAGAGNNQPQHF.